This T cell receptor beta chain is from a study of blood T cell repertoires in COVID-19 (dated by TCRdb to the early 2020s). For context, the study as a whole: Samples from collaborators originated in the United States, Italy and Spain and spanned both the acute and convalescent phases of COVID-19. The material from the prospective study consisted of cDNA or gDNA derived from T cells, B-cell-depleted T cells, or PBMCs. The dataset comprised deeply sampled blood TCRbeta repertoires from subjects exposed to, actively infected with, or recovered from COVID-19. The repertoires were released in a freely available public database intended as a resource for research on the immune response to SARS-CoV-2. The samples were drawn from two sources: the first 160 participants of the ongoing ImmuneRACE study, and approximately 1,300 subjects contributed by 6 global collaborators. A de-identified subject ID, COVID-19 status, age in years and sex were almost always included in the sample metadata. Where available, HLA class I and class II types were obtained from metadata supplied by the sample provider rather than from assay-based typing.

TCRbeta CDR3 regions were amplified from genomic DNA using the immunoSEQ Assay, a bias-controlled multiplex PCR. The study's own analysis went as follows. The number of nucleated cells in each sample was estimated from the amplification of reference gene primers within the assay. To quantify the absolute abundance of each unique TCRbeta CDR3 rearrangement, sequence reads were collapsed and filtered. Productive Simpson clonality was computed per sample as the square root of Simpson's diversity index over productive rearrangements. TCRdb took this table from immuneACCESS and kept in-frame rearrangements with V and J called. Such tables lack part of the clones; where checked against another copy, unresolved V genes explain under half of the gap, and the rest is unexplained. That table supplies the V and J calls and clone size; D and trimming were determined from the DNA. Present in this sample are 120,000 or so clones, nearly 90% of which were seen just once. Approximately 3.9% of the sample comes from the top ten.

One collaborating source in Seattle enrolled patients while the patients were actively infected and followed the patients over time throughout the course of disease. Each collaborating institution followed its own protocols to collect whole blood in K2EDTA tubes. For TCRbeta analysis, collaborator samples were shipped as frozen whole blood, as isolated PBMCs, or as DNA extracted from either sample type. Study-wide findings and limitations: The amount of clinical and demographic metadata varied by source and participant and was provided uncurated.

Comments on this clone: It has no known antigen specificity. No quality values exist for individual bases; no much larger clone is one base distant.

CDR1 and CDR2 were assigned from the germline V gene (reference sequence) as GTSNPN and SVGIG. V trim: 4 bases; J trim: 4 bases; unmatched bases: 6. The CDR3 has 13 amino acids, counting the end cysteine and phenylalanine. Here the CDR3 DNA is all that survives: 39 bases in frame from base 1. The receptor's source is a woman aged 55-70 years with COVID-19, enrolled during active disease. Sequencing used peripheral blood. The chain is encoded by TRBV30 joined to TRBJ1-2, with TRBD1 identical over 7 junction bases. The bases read TGTGCCTGGAAGACAGGGTTAGTCTATGGCTACACCTTC. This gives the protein CAWKTGLVYGYTF.